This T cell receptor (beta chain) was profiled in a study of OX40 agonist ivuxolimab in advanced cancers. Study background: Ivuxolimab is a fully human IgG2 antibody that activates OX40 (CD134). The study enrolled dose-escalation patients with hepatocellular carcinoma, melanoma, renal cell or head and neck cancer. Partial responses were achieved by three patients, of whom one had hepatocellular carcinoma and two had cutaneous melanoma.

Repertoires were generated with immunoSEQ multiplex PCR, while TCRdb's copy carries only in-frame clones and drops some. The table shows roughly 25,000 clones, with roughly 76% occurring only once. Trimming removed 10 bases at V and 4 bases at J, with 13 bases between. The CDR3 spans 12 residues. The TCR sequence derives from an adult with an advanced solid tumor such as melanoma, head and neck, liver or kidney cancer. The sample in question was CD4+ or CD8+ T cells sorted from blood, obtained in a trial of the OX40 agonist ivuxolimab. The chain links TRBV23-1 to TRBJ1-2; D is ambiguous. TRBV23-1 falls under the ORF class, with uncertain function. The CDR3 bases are TGCGCCACCCCCCGACTGCTCTATGGCTACACCTTC. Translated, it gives CATPRLLYGYTF.